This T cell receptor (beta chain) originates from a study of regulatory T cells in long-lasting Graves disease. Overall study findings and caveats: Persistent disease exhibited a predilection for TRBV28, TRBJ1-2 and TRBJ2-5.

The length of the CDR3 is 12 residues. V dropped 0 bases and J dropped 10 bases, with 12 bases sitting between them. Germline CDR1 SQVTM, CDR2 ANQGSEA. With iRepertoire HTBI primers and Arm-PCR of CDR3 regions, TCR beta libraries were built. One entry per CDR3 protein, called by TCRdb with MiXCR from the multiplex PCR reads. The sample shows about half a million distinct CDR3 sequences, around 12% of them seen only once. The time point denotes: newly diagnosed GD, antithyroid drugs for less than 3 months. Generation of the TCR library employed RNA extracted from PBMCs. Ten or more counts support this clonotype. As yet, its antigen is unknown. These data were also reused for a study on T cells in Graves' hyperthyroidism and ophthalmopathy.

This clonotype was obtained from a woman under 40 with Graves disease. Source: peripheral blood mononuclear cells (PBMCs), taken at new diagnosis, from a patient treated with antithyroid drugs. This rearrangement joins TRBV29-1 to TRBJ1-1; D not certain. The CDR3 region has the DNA TGCAGCGTTGAAGAGCAGTCTATTGGAGCTTTCTTT. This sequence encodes CSVEEQSIGAFF.